This T cell receptor beta chain was identified during a study of T cells expressing NK-cell markers. Whole-study findings and limits: Roughly 1.0-7.0% of CD8+ T cells in several donors belonged to dominant NKG2C+ clonotypes.

From its re-call of the 5' RACE reads, TCRdb lists each CDR3 protein once, without DNA. The sample spans hundreds of thousands of distinct CDR3 sequences; the ten largest clones claim about 7.1%. As to this clonotype: Its antigen is not identified.

CDR3 length equals 14 residues. Germline CDR1 reads SGHVS; CDR2 reads FNYEAQ. The rearrangement joins TRBV7-6 to TRBJ2-3; TCRdb selects TRBD1, and the lack of DNA leaves this call unchecked. This receptor was identified in a woman aged 18 to 75 in good health. What was sequenced was blood T cells: a sorted CD56 or NKG2C T cell subset, CD4+ or CD8+ T cells, or bulk PBMC T cells (not recorded which). This CDR3 is CASSPVRGADTQYF.